This TCR beta chain was sequenced in a study of chemoradiotherapy in HPV16-positive cancers. The data were produced by immunoSEQ multiplex PCR, yet TCRdb's version contains in-frame clones alone and is incomplete. This sample carries around 20,000 clones, approximately 90% of them seen once, and the ten largest clones take approximately 6.2%. The input for sequencing was blood, taken from a patient who underwent chemoradiotherapy. The clonotype originates from a human donor with HPV-associated anogenital cancer.

In DNA form, the CDR3 reads TGCGCCAGCAGTCCAGAGGGGGCTGGGGGCTACACCTTC. This sequence encodes CASSPEGAGGYTF. The chain recombines TRBV5-1 with TRBJ1-2, with 7 positions matching TRBD1. With V trimmed by 5 bases and J by 8 bases, 9 bases remained unmatched. The CDR3 is made up of 13 amino acids. Germline lookup yields CDR1 SGHRS and CDR2 YFSETQ.